This T cell receptor beta chain is drawn from a study of blood T cell repertoires in COVID-19. Overall study: There were acute and convalescent COVID-19 samples, and they came from the United States, Italy and Spain. T cells, B-cell-depleted T cells, or PBMCs provided the cDNA or gDNA that served as material.

TCRdb's table, derived via immunoSEQ multiplex PCR, lists solely in-frame clones and lacks some. The profile shows roughly 220,000 clones, around 87% of them singletons. Enrolled during active infection, Seattle patients were then followed longitudinally. Germline V gene data show CDR1 as MGHDK and CDR2 as SYGVNS. The CDR3 length is 16 residues. With V trimmed by 5 bases and J by 8 bases, 14 bases remained unmatched. Sequenced sample: peripheral blood. This chain connects TRBV25-1 to TRBJ1-4; 7 bases agree with TRBD1. This TCR derives from a woman between 50 and 59 years old with COVID-19, enrolled during active disease. CDR3 nucleotides: TGTGCCAGCAGTACTTGGGGACAGACCCCTGGGGAAAAACTGTTTTTT. Translating it yields CASSTWGQTPGEKLFF.